Below are 2 T cell receptor beta chains sequenced from a single sample in a study of radiation and T cells in renal cell carcinoma. Time point given: blood 4 weeks post-SBRT, at nephrectomy. This sample's treatment: 15 Gy SBRT to primary tumor, nephrectomy 4 weeks later. Only in-frame clones appear in the TCRdb table, and some are missing; sequencing was by immunoSEQ multiplex PCR. The sample carries approximately 90,000 clones, 85% recorded once. Sequenced here: blood, sampled from a patient whose treatment included radiotherapy and nephrectomy. These receptors all come from a man in his fifties or sixties with renal cell carcinoma.

J is TRBJ2-1 and V is TRBV27, with D possibly matching TRBD2 (6 bases). This CDR3 has 12 amino acids. Per germline, CDR1 MNHEY and CDR2 SMNVEV (reference sequence). The V end lost 5 bases, the J end lost 14 bases, and 16 bases lay between the germline ends. The CDR3 sequence: CASSPRLEREFF. The CDR3 DNA reads as TGTGCCAGCAGTCCCCGACTAGAGCGGGAGTTCTTC.

Notes on this clone: Different DNA sequences within this sample yield the same CDR3. The chain is built from TRBV7-2 and TRBJ2-7, with TRBD1 identical over 7 bases. Per the germline V gene, CDR1 is SGHTA and CDR2 is FQGNSA. After removal of 5 bases from V and 2 bases from J, the junction contained 6 bases not matched to a gene. The CDR3 is 14 residues long. The CDR3 reads CASSRGQKTYEQYF. The DNA of the CDR3 is TGTGCCAGCAGCCGGGGACAGAAGACCTACGAGCAGTACTTC.